This T cell receptor (beta chain) comes out of a study of response to subunit inactivated influenza vaccine. Points from the study as a whole: It was the authors' suggestion that each seasonal influenza vaccination recruits few new T cells.

TCRdb used MiXCR to reprocess the RT-PCR reads, holding one entry per CDR3 protein. Of about 780,000 distinct CDR3 sequences detected, about 18% appear once; the ten largest clones hold about 11%. This CDR3 is built from 16 residues. J lost 9 bases, V lost 0 bases, and 11 bases had no gene match. Germline values: CDR1 MNHEY, CDR2 SVGAGI. Turning to this clonotype: Its antigen remains unknown.

The receptor's source is a man in his fifties who received an inactivated influenza vaccine. Specimen: PBMCs from blood, collected 5 to 6 days after vaccination. The rearrangement uses TRBV6-5 and TRBJ2-7; 10 bases are a match to TRBD1. In DNA, the CDR3 is TGTGCCAGCAGTTACTCGAAACCCCGGGACAGGGGTGTGCAGTACTTC. Translating gives CASSYSKPRDRGVQYF.